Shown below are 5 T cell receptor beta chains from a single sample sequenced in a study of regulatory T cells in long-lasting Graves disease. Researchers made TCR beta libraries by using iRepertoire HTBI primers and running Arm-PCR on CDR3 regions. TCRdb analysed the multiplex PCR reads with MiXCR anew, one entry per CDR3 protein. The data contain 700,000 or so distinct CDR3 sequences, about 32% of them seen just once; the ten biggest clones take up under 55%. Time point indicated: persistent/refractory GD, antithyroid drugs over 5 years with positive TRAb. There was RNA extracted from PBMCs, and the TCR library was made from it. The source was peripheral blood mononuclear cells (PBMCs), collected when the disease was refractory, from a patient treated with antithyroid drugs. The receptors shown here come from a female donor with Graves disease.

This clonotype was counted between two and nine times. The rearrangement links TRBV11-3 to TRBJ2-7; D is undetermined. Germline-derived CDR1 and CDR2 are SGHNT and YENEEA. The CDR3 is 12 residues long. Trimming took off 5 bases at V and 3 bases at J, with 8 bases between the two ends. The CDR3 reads CASSVNLYEQYF. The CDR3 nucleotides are TGTGCCAGCAGCGTAAATCTCTACGAGCAGTACTTC.

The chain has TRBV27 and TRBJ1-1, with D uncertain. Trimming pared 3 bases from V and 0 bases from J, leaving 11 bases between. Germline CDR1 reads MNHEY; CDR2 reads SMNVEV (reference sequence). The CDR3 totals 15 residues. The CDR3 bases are TGTGCCAGCAGTTTCGGGCAGCGTCTGAACACTGAAGCTTTCTTT. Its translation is CASSFGQRLNTEAFF.

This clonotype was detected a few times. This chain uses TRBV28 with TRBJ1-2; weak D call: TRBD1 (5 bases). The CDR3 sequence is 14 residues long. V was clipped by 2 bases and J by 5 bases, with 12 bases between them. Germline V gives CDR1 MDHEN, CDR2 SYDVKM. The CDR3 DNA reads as TGTGCCAGCAGTTTAGTCAGGGTGGAATATGGCTACACCTTC. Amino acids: CASSLVRVEYGYTF.

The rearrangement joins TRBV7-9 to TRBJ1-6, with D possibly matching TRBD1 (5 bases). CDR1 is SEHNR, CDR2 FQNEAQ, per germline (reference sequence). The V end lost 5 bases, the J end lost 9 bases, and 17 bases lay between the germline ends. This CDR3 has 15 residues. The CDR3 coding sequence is TGTGCCAGCAGCCCCCAGGGAGGGAGGGCTTCACCCCTCCACTTT. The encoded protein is CASSPQGGRASPLHF.

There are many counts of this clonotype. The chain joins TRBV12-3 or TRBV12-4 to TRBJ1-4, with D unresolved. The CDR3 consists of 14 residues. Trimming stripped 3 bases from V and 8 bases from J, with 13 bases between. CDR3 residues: CASSLSGVSEKLFF. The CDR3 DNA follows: TGTGCCAGCAGTTTGTCCGGGGTGAGCGAAAAACTGTTTTTT.